Following are 20 T cell receptor beta chains from one sample sequenced in a study of beta chain features in type 1 diabetes. Broader study findings: Type 1 diabetes patients had moderately but significantly shorter TCRB CDR3s in all four CD4+ subsets.

No antigen is known for these receptors. All of the isolated RNA was reverse transcribed, so expressed TCRB transcripts were sequenced. Sequenced by immunoSEQ multiplex PCR; TCRdb stores in-frame clones only, minus some. Here the sample spans 640,000 or so clones, under 15% being singletons. The sequencing sample was made of naive CD4+ T cells from blood. Receptor source: a man between 18 and 29 years old with type 1 diabetes.

The chain couples TRBV10-3 to TRBJ1-4; 7 nucleotides agree with TRBD1. This CDR3 has 15 amino acids. V shed 6 bases, J shed 5 bases, and the junction held 9 bases outside the gene matches. CDR1 is ENHRY and CDR2 is SYGVKD in the germline V gene. CDR3 DNA: TGTGCCATCAGCGCAGGGGGACAAGTGAATGAAAAACTGTTTTTT. Protein: CAISAGGQVNEKLFF.

The chain carries TRBV5-4 and TRBJ1-1, with a possible D match to TRBD1 (5 bases). The length of the CDR3 is 16 residues. V shed 3 bases and J shed 6 bases, with 21 bases lying between them. Germline CDR1 SGHNT, CDR2 YYREEE (reference sequence). The CDR3 DNA reads TGTGCCAGCAGCTCACCCGGGGGATCCCCACTTGCTGAAGCTTTCTTT. It codes for CASSSPGGSPLAEAFF.

The chain links TRBV13 to TRBJ2-7; 10 bases line up with TRBD1. There are 14 residues in the CDR3. The germline V gene has CDR1 PRHDT and CDR2 FYEKMQ (reference sequence). The ends lost 5 bases at V and 2 bases at J; junction bases unmatched: 3. The CDR3 nucleotides read TGTGCCAGCAGCCCGGGACAGGGGACCTACGAGCAGTACTTC. This codes for CASSPGQGTYEQYF.

The rearrangement joins TRBV5-1 to TRBJ2-5; TRBD1 might be the D (6 bases). The CDR3 totals 15 residues. Germline CDR1 is SGHRS and CDR2 is YFSETQ. V dropped 2 bases and J dropped 4 bases, with 15 bases sitting between them. This CDR3 is CASSLGGSERETQYF. CDR3 nucleotide sequence: TGCGCCAGCAGCTTAGGGGGATCGGAGCGAGAGACCCAGTACTTC.

The chain carries TRBV7-9 and TRBJ2-1; D may be TRBD1 (6 bases). Germline V CDR1 and CDR2: SEHNR, FQNEAQ (reference sequence). The V end was cut by 5 bases, the J end by 4 bases, with 12 bases between. This CDR3 comprises 14 residues. This chain's CDR3 is CASSPDRRYNEQFF. The CDR3 coding sequence is TGTGCCAGCAGCCCAGACAGGCGGTACAATGAGCAGTTCTTC.

The chain links TRBV5-6 to TRBJ2-5, with D hard to call. V lost 4 bases, J lost 4 bases, and 14 bases lay in between. Germline V lookup: CDR1 SGHDT, CDR2 YYEEEE. The CDR3 consists of 14 residues. CDR3 region: CASSLQATRETQYF. The CDR3 DNA reads TGTGCCAGCAGCCTCCAGGCTACCAGAGAGACCCAGTACTTC.

Only a few counts were recorded for this clone. The gene calls are TRBV6-6 and TRBJ2-5; D perhaps matches TRBD1 (5 bases). V lost 6 bases to trimming and J lost 1 base, with 6 bases between them. Germline CDR1 is MNHNY and CDR2 is SVGAGI (reference sequence). This CDR3 is 12 amino acids long. CDR3 amino acids: CASRTAQETQYF. The CDR3 DNA sequence: TGTGCCAGCAGGACAGCCCAAGAGACCCAGTACTTC.

This clone was counted between two and nine times. V and J are TRBV9 and TRBJ2-1, with D unresolved. The V end lost 0 bases, the J end lost 8 bases, and 15 bases lay between the germline ends. This CDR3 has 15 amino acids. Germline V gene data show CDR1 as SGDLS and CDR2 as YYNGEE. The CDR3 sequence: CASSVAAAGGYEQFF. CDR3 sequence (DNA): TGTGCCAGCAGCGTAGCTGCCGCAGGTGGATATGAGCAGTTCTTC. Complete variable domain (other parts from reference TRBV9 and TRBJ2-1): DSGVTQTPKHLITATGQRVTLRCSPRSGDLSVYWYQQSLDQGLQFLIQYYNGEERAKGNILERFSAQQFPDLHSELNLSSLELGDSALYFCASSVAAAGGYEQFFGPGTRLTVL.

The chain uses TRBV25-1 and TRBJ1-2; the D gene is possibly TRBD1 (5 bases). The V gene's germline CDR1 is MGHDK and CDR2 SYGVNS. Trimming removed 6 bases from V and 12 bases from J, with 17 bases in between. This CDR3 region has 12 residues. The CDR3 here is CASSAAAGLNTF. The CDR3 bases are TGTGCCAGCAGCGCCGCCGCGGGGCTTAACACCTTC.

This clone was counted a few times. Other DNA sequences in the sample encode the same CDR3. The DNA for the CDR3 is TGTGCCAGCAGCCAGGGCTTCGAGCAGTACTTC. Translation gives CASSQGFEQYF. The V call is TRBV14, the J call TRBJ2-7; D uncertain. CDR1 is SGHDN and CDR2 is FVKESK in the germline V gene. V lost 3 bases and J 6 bases, leaving 6 bases between the germline ends. CDR3 length: 11 residues.

A few counts support this clone. The chain links TRBV11-1 to TRBJ2-1; no firm D call. The germline CDR1 and CDR2 sequences are SGHAT and FQDESV (reference sequence). This CDR3 contains 16 residues. V dropped 7 bases and J dropped 5 bases, with 21 bases sitting between them. DNA for the CDR3: TGTGCCAGCACCCCTCAGGCCCGTATAACTAACAATGAGCAGTTCTTC. Translating gives CASTPQARITNNEQFF. Supplemented by reference TRBV11-1 and TRBJ2-1, the full variable domain reads EAEVAQSPRYKITEKSQAVAFWCDPISGHATLYWYRQILGQGPELLVQFQDESVVDDSQLPKDRFSAERLKGVDSTLKIQPAELGDSAMYLCASTPQARITNNEQFFGPGTRLTVL.

This clone was observed a few times. This sample includes further DNA sequences coding for the same CDR3. The rearrangement links TRBV5-4 to TRBJ2-2; D not certain. V was shortened by 2 bases and J by 6 bases, with 5 bases between the two germline ends. CDR1 is SGHNT, CDR2 YYREEE, per germline (reference sequence). The CDR3 extends over 12 amino acids. CDR3 nucleotide sequence: TGTGCCAGCAGCTTCCCGCCCGGGGAGCTGTTTTTT. This codes for CASSFPPGELFF.

This clone was counted a few times. The rearrangement uses TRBV7-2 and TRBJ1-2, with 7 bases identical to TRBD1. The length of the CDR3 is 15 residues. The junction had 5 bases not matched to a gene; V was cut back by 4 bases and J by 0 bases. Germline V gene data show CDR1 as SGHTA and CDR2 as FQGNSA. The CDR3 bases are TGTGCCAGCAGCTCCCGACAGGGAGCTAACTATGGCTACACCTTC. Translating it yields CASSSRQGANYGYTF.

The CDR3: CAISLQSGRGETQYF. The CDR3 nucleotides read TGTGCCATCAGTCTCCAGAGCGGGCGGGGAGAGACCCAGTACTTC. The rearrangement uses TRBV10-3 and TRBJ2-5, with a weak D call TRBD2 (6 bases). The V and J ends lost 5 bases and 4 bases respectively, with 17 bases between them. The germline CDR1 and CDR2 sequences are ENHRY and SYGVKD. The CDR3 runs 15 residues.

This clone has only a few counts. The chain uses TRBV9 and TRBJ1-6; perhaps TRBD1 as D (5 bases). Germline CDR1 SGDLS, CDR2 YYNGEE. Trimming removed 3 bases from V and 7 bases from J, with 14 bases in between. The CDR3 is 15 amino acids. The CDR3 region has the DNA TGTGCCAGCAGCGCCCAAGGCTGGGGCAATTCACCCCTCCACTTT. It translates to CASSAQGWGNSPLHF.

This clone was counted only a few times. The rearrangement joins TRBV30 to TRBJ1-1; TRBD1 agrees at 9 bases. The length of the CDR3 is 13 residues. Trimming cost V 8 bases and J 6 bases; bases outside gene matches: 10. The germline CDR1 and CDR2 sequences are GTSNPN and SVGIG (reference sequence). For the CDR3, the DNA is TGTGCCGGCCGGCCTGACAGGGGGGCTGAAGCTTTCTTT. Protein product: CAGRPDRGAEAFF.

This chain joins TRBV29-1 and TRBJ2-7; D is ambiguous. The CDR3 runs 11 residues. CDR1 SQVTM and CDR2 ANQGSEA come from the germline V gene. Trimming left V 6 bases short and J 4 bases short, with 10 bases between. The DNA of the CDR3 is TGCAGCGTCGCGTCTTGGTACGAGCAGTACTTC. Its protein product is CSVASWYEQYF.

This clone was observed a handful of times. The V gene is TRBV6-6, the J gene TRBJ2-3, with TRBD1 matching 7 bases. The V segment lost 0 bases and the J segment 1 base; nucleotides outside the gene matches: 1. CDR3 length equals 15 residues. Germline assignment: CDR1 MNHNY and CDR2 SVGAGI (reference sequence). The CDR3 DNA follows: TGTGCCAGCAGTTACTCCGGGACAGGCACAGATACGCAGTATTTT. This translates into CASSYSGTGTDTQYF.

This clone has just a few counts. The V call is TRBV4-1, the J call TRBJ2-1; 7 nucleotides line up with TRBD2. The length of the CDR3 is 16 residues. Per the germline V gene, CDR1 is MGHRA and CDR2 is YSYEKL. Trimming removed 2 bases from V and 4 bases from J; junction bases left unmatched: 8. CDR3 region: CASSQIRGSGYNEQFF. The CDR3 nucleotides read TGCGCCAGCAGCCAAATTAGGGGTAGCGGGTACAATGAGCAGTTCTTC.

This clone was seen a few times. The chain couples TRBV9 to TRBJ1-1; no reliable D call. The CDR3 is made up of 15 amino acids. Per germline, CDR1 SGDLS and CDR2 YYNGEE. V gave up 4 bases and J gave up 4 bases, with 17 bases separating them. CDR3 coding DNA: TGTGCCAGCAGCACCAGAGCTGGGGATCCCACTGAAGCTTTCTTT. Translated, it gives CASSTRAGDPTEAFF.